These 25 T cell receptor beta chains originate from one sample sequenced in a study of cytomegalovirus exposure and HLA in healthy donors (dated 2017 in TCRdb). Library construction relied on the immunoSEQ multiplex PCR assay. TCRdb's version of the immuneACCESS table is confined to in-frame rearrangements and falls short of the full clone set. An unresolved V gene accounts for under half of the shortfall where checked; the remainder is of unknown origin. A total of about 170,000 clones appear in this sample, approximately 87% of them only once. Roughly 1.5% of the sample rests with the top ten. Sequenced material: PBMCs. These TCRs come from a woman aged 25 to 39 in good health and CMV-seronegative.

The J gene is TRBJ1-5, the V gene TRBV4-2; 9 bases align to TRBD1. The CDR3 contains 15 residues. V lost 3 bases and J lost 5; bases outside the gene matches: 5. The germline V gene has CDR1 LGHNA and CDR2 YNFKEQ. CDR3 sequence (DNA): TGTGCCAGCAGCCAGGAACAGGGGGCCCATCAGCCCCAGCATTTT. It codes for CASSQEQGAHQPQHF.

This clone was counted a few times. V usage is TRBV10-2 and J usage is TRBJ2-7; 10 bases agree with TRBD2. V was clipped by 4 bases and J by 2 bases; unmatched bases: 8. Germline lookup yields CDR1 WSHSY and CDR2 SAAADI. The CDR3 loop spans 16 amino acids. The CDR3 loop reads CASSAQTSGGAYEQYF. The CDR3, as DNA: TGCGCCAGCAGTGCCCAGACGAGCGGGGGGGCCTACGAGCAGTACTTC.

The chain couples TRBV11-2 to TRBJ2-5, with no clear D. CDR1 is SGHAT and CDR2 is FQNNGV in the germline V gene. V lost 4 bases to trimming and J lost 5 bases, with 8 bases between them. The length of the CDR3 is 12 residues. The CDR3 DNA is TGTGCCAGCAGCTCCACTCTGGAGACCCAGTACTTC. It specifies CASSSTLETQYF.

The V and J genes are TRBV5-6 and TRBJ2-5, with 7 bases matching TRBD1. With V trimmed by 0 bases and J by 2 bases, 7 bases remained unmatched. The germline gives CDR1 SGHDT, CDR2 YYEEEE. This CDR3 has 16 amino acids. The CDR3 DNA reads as TGTGCCAGCAGCTTGGCTGCTGGACAGGATCAAGAGACCCAGTACTTC. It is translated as CASSLAAGQDQETQYF.

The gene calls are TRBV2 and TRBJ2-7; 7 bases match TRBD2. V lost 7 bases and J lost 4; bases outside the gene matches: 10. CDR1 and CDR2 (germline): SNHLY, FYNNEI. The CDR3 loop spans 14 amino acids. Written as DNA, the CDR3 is TGTGCCAGCACCTTGGGGGGGGGTGGTTACGAGCAGTACTTC. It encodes CASTLGGGGYEQYF.

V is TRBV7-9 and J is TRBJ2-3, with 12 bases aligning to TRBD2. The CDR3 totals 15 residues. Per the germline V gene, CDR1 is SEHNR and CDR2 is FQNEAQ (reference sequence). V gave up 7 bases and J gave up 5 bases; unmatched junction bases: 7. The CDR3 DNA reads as TGTGCCAGCACCGACGGACTAGCGGGGTTAGATACGCAGTATTTT. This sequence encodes CASTDGLAGLDTQYF. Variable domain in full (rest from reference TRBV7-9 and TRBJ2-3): DTGVSQNPRHKITKRGQNVTFRCDPISEHNRLYWYRQTLGQGPEFLTYFQNEAQLEKSRLLSDRFSAERPKGSFSTLEIQRTEQGDSAMYLCASTDGLAGLDTQYFGPGTRLTVL.

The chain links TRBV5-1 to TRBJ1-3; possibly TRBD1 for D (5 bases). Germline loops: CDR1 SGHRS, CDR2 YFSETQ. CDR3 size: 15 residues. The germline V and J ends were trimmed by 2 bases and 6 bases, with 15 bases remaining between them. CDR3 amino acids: CASSFRAGDANTIYF. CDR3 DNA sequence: TGCGCCAGCAGCTTCCGCGCGGGGGATGCAAACACCATATATTTT.

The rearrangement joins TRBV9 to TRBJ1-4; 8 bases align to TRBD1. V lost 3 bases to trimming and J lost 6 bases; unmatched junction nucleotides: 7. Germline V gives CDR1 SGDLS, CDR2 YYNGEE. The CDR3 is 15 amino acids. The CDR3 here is CASSAHGQGDEKLFF. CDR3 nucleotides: TGTGCCAGCAGCGCCCATGGACAGGGAGATGAAAAACTGTTTTTT.

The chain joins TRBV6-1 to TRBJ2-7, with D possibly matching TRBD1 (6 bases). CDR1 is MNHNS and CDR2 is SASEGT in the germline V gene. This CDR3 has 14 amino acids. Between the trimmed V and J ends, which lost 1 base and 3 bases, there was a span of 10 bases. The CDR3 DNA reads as TGTGCCAGCAGTGAAGGGGACACCGTCTACGAGCAGTACTTC. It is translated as CASSEGDTVYEQYF.

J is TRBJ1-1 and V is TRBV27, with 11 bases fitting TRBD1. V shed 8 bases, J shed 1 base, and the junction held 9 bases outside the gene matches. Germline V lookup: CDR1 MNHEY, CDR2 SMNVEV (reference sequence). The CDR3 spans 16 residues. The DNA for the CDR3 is TGTGCCAGCGCATCGGGACAGGGGGGGGAGAACACTGAAGCTTTCTTT. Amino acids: CASASGQGGENTEAFF.

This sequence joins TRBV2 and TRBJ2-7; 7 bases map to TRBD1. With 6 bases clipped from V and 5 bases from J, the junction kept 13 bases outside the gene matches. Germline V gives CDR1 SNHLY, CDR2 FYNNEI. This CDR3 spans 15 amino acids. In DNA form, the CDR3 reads TGTGCCAGCAGCCCTGTAGGGGGCGGCCCCAACGAGCAGTACTTC. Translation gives CASSPVGGGPNEQYF.

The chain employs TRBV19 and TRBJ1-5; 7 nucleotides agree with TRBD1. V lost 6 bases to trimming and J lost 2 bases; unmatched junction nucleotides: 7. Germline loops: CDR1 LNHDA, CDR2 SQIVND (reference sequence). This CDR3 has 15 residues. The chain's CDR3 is CASRRTGWRNQPQHF. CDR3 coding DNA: TGTGCCAGTAGACGGACAGGTTGGCGCAATCAGCCCCAGCATTTT.

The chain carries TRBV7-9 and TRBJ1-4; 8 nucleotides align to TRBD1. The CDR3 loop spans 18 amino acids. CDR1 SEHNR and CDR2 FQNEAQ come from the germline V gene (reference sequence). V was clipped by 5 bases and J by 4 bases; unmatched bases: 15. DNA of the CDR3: TGTGCCAGCAGCACAGGGGGGGCAGCCCGGGTATATAATGAAAAACTGTTTTTT. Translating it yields CASSTGGAARVYNEKLFF.

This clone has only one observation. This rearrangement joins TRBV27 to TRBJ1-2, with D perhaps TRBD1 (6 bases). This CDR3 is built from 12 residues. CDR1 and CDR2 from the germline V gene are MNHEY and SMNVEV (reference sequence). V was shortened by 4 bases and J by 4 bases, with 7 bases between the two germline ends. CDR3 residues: CASSSQGYGYTF. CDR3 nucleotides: TGTGCCAGCAGTTCACAGGGCTATGGCTACACCTTC.

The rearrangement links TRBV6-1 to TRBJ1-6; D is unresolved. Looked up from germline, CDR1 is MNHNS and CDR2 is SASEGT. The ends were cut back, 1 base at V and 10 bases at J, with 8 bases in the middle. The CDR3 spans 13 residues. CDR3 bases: TGTGCCAGCAGTGAAGATACCCGGTCACCCCTCCACTTT. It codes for CASSEDTRSPLHF.

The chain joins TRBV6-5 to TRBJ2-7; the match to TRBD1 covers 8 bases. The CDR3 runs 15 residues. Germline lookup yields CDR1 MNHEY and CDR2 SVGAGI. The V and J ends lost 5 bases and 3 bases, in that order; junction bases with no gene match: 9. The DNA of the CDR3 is TGTGCCAGCAGTCCACCTACAGGGGGAAACTACGAGCAGTACTTC. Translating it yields CASSPPTGGNYEQYF.

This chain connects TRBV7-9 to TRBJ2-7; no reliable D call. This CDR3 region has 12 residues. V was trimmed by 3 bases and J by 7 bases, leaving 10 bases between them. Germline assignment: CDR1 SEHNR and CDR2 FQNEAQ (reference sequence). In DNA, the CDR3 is TGTGCCAGCAGCTTCCCTTCGGTTGAGCAGTACTTC. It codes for CASSFPSVEQYF.

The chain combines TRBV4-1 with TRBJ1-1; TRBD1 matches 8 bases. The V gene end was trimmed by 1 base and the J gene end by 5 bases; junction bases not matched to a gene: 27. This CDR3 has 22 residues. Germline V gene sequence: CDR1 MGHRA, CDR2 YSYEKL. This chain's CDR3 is CASSQVKVRGRTLQGENTEAFF. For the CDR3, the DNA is TGCGCCAGCAGCCAAGTTAAGGTTCGGGGCCGAACTTTACAGGGGGAAAATACTGAAGCTTTCTTT.

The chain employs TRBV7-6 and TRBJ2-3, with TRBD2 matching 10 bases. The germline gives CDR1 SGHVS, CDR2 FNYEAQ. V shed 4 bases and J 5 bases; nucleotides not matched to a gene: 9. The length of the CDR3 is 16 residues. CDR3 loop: CASSSSAGGWLDTQYF. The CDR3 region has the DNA TGTGCCAGCAGCTCCTCAGCGGGGGGGTGGTTAGATACGCAGTATTTT.

The CDR3: CASSPGRDNNEQYF. CDR3 coding DNA: TGTGCCAGCAGCCCGGGCCGGGACAACAACGAGCAGTACTTC. The chain carries TRBV7-2 and TRBJ2-7, with D possibly being TRBD1 (6 bases). Germline lookup yields CDR1 SGHTA and CDR2 FQGNSA. Between the trimmed V and J ends, which lost 5 bases and 5 bases, there was a span of 16 bases. The CDR3 is 14 amino acids.

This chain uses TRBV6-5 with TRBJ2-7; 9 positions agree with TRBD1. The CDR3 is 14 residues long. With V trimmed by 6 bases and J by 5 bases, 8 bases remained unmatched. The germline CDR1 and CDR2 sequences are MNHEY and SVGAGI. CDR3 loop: CASRTGTGTHEQYF. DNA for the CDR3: TGTGCCAGCAGAACCGGGACAGGGACCCACGAGCAGTACTTC.

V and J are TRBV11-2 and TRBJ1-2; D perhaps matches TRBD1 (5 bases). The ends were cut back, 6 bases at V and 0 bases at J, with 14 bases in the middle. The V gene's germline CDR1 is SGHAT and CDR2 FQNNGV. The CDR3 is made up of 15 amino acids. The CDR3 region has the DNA TGTGCCAGCAGTTACGACGACAGACCTAACTATGGCTACACCTTC. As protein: CASSYDDRPNYGYTF. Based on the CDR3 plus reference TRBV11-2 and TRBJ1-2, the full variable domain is EAGVAQSPRYKIIEKRQSVAFWCNPISGHATLYWYQQILGQGPKLLIQFQNNGVVDDSQLPKDRFSAERLKGVDSTLKIQPAKLEDSAVYLCASSYDDRPNYGYTFGSGTRLTVV.

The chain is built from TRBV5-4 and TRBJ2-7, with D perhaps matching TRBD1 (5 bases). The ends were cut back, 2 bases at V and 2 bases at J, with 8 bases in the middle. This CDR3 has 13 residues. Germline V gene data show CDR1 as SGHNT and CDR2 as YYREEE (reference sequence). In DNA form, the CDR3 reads TGTGCCAGCAGCTTCCCGGACACCTACGAGCAGTACTTC. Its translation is CASSFPDTYEQYF.

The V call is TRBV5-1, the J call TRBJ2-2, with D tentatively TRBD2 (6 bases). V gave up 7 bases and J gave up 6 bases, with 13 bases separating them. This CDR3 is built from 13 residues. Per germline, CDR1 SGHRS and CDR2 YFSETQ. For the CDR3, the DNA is TGCGCCAGCGCGGTGTCGGGGGCCGGGGAGCTGTTTTTT. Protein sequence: CASAVSGAGELFF.

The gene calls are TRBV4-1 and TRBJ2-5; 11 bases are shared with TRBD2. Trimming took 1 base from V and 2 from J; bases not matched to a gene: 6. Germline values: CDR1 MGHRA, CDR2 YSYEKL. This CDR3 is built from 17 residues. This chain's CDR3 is CASSQGTSGWKQETQYF. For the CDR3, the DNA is TGCGCCAGCAGCCAAGGGACTAGCGGGTGGAAACAAGAGACCCAGTACTTC.